The TCR beta chain described here comes from a study of high-grade serous ovarian cancer treatment subgroups (dated by TCRdb to the early 2020s). With regard to the full study: Sequencing yielded a mean of about 15,000 reads and more than 6,000 unique TCR beta rearrangements per sample. Each patient contributed one primary tumor and two metastatic tumor samples, giving more than 75 samples in total. The cohort comprised roughly 30 patients: around 10 with no residual disease after primary surgery (R0), around 10 excellent NACT responders, and around 10 poor NACT responders. TCR beta repertoires were profiled in patients with high-grade serous ovarian cancer who were grouped, under a laparoscopic triage algorithm, by complete gross resection or by neoadjuvant chemotherapy response.

Results the study describes overall, beyond this receptor: Repertoire similarity between tumors of the same patient ranged about 0.1 to 0.79, whereas almost no similarity was seen between different patients. TCR clonal relatedness showed a positive correlation with neoantigen level and a trend toward positive correlation with copy number variation and mutation load from whole-genome sequencing. TCR repertoire analyses focused on CDR3; CDR1 and CDR2 were not analyzed. Bulk tumor TCR sequencing lacked spatial information, limiting insight into HGSC tumor complexity and diversity.

The roughly 90 tumor samples were subjected to high-throughput TCR profiling using ImmunoSEQ. The published analysis was carried out like this. Repertoire diversity metrics included richness (unique productive sequences), clonality, evenness and relatedness; Bhattacharyya coefficient assessed similarity between samples. In a sensitivity analysis, TCRs with fewer than two reads were excluded, and consistent conclusions were obtained. TCRdb provides this immuneACCESS table in a form limited to in-frame rearrangements. Some clones are lacking; in checked studies, under half of them reflect an unresolved V gene, and why the rest are absent is not known. That table is the source of V, J and clone size, and D and trimming were worked out from the DNA. The sample table records thousands of clones; 70% to 90% of these occur just once. The top ten clonotypes cover approximately 1.7% of the sample. Collection of tumor samples took place before definitive surgery or chemotherapy. Genomic DNA was extracted by the MD Anderson Biospecimen Extraction Resource, and TCR sequencing was done by the MD Anderson Cancer Genomics Laboratory.

V sheds 4 bases and J sheds 5 bases, leaving 20 bases between their ends. From its cysteine to its phenylalanine, the CDR3 spans 16 amino acids. Solely the CDR3 DNA is kept, with 48 bases framed from the first base. For CDR1 and CDR2, the germline V gene lists MDHEN and SYDVKM. Notes on this clone: Its specific antigen is unknown. Base qualities are not provided; no much larger clone lies one nucleotide away.

The sequencing sample was made of tumor tissue. This clonotype was sampled from a human donor with high-grade serous ovarian cancer. This sequence uses TRBV28 and TRBJ1-2; the D gene is perhaps TRBD1, on 5 matching bases. The sequence in DNA is TGTGCCAGCAGTTCAGACAGTATGGCTACACGGTATGGCTACACCTTC. The translation is CASSSDSMATRYGYTF.